This TCR beta chain emerged from a study of blood T cell repertoires in COVID-19. Only in-frame clones appear in the TCRdb table, and some are missing; sequencing was by immunoSEQ multiplex PCR. Of 60,000 to 85,000 clones detected, around 88% appear once; the ten largest clones hold under 2%. V was shortened by 0 bases and J by 5 bases, with 15 bases between the two germline ends. This CDR3 has 15 amino acids. The germline CDR1 and CDR2 sequences are GTSNPN and SVGIG (reference sequence). Sequencing input: peripheral blood. The clonotype comes from a woman at least 80 years old with active or convalescent COVID-19. V usage is TRBV30 and J usage is TRBJ2-3; D remains unclear. CDR3 region: CAWSVQEGFGDTQYF. CDR3 nucleotide sequence: TGTGCCTGGAGTGTCCAGGAAGGCTTTGGAGATACGCAGTATTTT.